These 10 T cell receptor beta chains were all obtained from the same sample, sequenced in a study of T-cell memory formation after mild COVID-19. TCRdb recomputed calls from the 5' RACE reads with MiXCR, one row per CDR3 protein. The profile shows hundreds of thousands of distinct CDR3 sequences, about 22% of them singletons. The source material was PBMCs or a T cell subset sorted from them (not recorded which). These receptors came from an adult woman who had mild COVID-19 (a few samples of this study predate the infection). Cell type and time point are not known.

This clonotype has only a few counts. The rearrangement joins TRBV12-3 or TRBV12-4 to TRBJ1-2; D unclear. V was clipped by 2 bases and J by 7 bases, with 20 bases between them. The CDR3 is 16 amino acids. DNA of the CDR3: TGTGCCAGCAGTTTAAGACGGGAGTCTTTTGTTTCTGGCTACACCTTC. It specifies CASSLRRESFVSGYTF.

Only a few counts were recorded for this clonotype. The chain uses TRBV20-1 and TRBJ2-1, with TRBD2 matching 9 bases. V trimming: 1 base; J trimming: 9 bases; junction bases outside the gene matches: 16. CDR3 length equals 17 residues. Germline values: CDR1 DFQATT, CDR2 SNEGSKA (reference sequence). CDR3 residues: CSARARGSSGGRGEQFF. CDR3 nucleotide sequence: TGCAGTGCTAGAGCCAGAGGCAGTAGCGGGGGTAGGGGTGAGCAGTTCTTC.

This clonotype was detected only a few times. The chain recombines TRBV19 with TRBJ2-2; maybe TRBD1 (5 bases). The CDR3 contains 16 residues. V shed 2 bases and J shed 4 bases, with 14 bases lying between them. The V gene's germline CDR1 is LNHDA and CDR2 SQIVND (reference sequence). The CDR3 sequence: CASSIRAGLATGELFF. The CDR3 DNA sequence: TGTGCCAGTAGTATAAGAGCAGGGTTGGCCACCGGGGAGCTGTTTTTT.

The gene calls are TRBV12-3 or TRBV12-4 and TRBJ2-1, with D perhaps matching TRBD2 (5 bases). V dropped 1 base and J dropped 3 bases, with 10 bases sitting between them. The CDR3 has 15 amino acids. CDR3 sequence: CASSLVAGVYNEQFF. CDR3 DNA sequence: TGTGCCAGCAGTTTAGTGGCCGGGGTCTACAATGAGCAGTTCTTC.

Ten or more counts support this clonotype. The chain has TRBV4-2 and TRBJ1-2; unclear D gene. The germline V and J ends were trimmed by 0 bases and 4 bases, with 12 bases remaining between them. The germline V gene encodes CDR1 LGHNA and CDR2 YNFKEQ. The CDR3 is 15 residues long. The CDR3 DNA follows: TGTGCCAGCAGCCAAGATAGTAAGGGTGGCTATGGCTACACCTTC. Translated: CASSQDSKGGYGYTF.

V usage is TRBV5-1 and J usage is TRBJ2-7; tentative D call: TRBD1 (5 bases). Germline V lookup: CDR1 SGHRS, CDR2 YFSETQ. CDR3 length: 14 amino acids. The V and J ends lost 0 bases and 5 bases respectively, with 12 bases between them. In DNA form, the CDR3 reads TGCGCCAGCAGCTTGGGTTCGACAGCGAACGAGCAGTACTTC. Its protein product is CASSLGSTANEQYF.

Only a few counts were recorded for this clonotype. The chain joins TRBV7-3 to TRBJ2-1, with 7 bases fitting TRBD1. Germline V gene sequence: CDR1 SGHTA, CDR2 FQGTGA. With 5 bases clipped from V and 5 bases from J, the junction kept 3 bases outside the gene matches. The CDR3 has 13 amino acids. The CDR3 spells CASSADRDNEQFF. CDR3 sequence (DNA): TGTGCCAGCAGCGCAGACAGGGACAATGAGCAGTTCTTC. The entire variable domain, with the rest obtained from reference TRBV7-3 and TRBJ2-1, is as follows: GAGVSQTPSNKVTEKGKYVELRCDPISGHTALYWYRQSLGQGPEFLIYFQGTGAADDSGLPNDRFFAVRPEGSVSTLKIQRTERGDSAVYLCASSADRDNEQFFGPGTRLTVL.

A few counts support this clonotype. CDR3 residues: CSAQTTGTGTSGRPEETQYF. CDR3 coding DNA: TGCAGTGCTCAGACAACCGGGACAGGGACTAGCGGGAGACCCGAGGAGACCCAGTACTTC. This rearrangement joins TRBV20-1 to TRBJ2-5, with 14 positions matching TRBD2. CDR1 and CDR2 (germline): DFQATT, SNEGSKA (reference sequence). The V segment lost 5 bases and the J segment 5 bases; nucleotides outside the gene matches: 22. This CDR3 is 20 amino acids long.

The rearrangement links TRBV7-9 to TRBJ2-3, with D perhaps matching TRBD2 (6 bases). The CDR3 spans 15 residues. Trimming pared 3 bases from V and 0 bases from J, leaving 10 bases between. CDR1 and CDR2 (germline): SEHNR, FQNEAQ (reference sequence). The CDR3 sequence: CASSFGGGSTDTQYF. CDR3 bases: TGTGCCAGCAGCTTCGGGGGAGGAAGCACAGATACGCAGTATTTT.

The sample holds many counts of this clonotype. This chain connects TRBV3-1 to TRBJ2-5; 9 nucleotides match TRBD2. This CDR3 has 17 amino acids. Germline CDR1 is LGHDT and CDR2 is YNNKEL (reference sequence). With V trimmed by 3 bases and J by 1 base, 9 bases remained unmatched. In DNA form, the CDR3 reads TGTGCCAGCAGCCAGATAGCTAGCGGGGAGTTCCAAGAGACCCAGTACTTC. This sequence encodes CASSQIASGEFQETQYF.